Shown below are 11 T cell receptor beta chains from a single sample sequenced in a study of cytomegalovirus exposure and HLA in healthy donors. The PCR made use of 60 Vbeta and 13 Jbeta primers. Sequencing was performed with immunoSEQ multiplex PCR; in TCRdb, only in-frame clones are kept and a portion is missing. Counted here are about 98,000 clones, under 85% occurring once; the ten biggest clones make up approximately 11%. Input material: PBMCs. The receptors were gathered from a man between 18 and 29 years old in good health and CMV-seropositive.

The gene calls are TRBV7-7 and TRBJ2-2; TRBD2 is a possible D gene (6 bases). Germline CDR1 and CDR2: SSHAT and FNYEAQ (reference sequence). The ends were cut back, 5 bases at V and 6 bases at J, with 19 bases in the middle. The CDR3 spans 16 residues. The CDR3 DNA is TGTGCCAGCAGCACGACAACTAGCTTGGGGTCCGGGGAGCTGTTTTTT. Translated: CASSTTTSLGSGELFF.

This clone was observed many times. This chain connects TRBV6-6 to TRBJ1-5; D is undetermined. The germline gives CDR1 MNHNY, CDR2 SVGAGI (reference sequence). V lost 3 bases and J lost 3, with 9 bases in between. The CDR3 runs to 14 residues. As DNA, the CDR3 is TGTGCCAGCAGTTATTCGGGAGACAATCAGCCCCAGCATTTT. Translation gives CASSYSGDNQPQHF.

The chain joins TRBV6-1 to TRBJ2-5; D uncertain. The tail of the sequence fits TRBJ2-7 better, so the J call may be wrong. This CDR3 is built from 11 residues. Per the germline V gene, CDR1 is MNHNS and CDR2 is SASEGT. In nucleotides, the CDR3 is TGTGCCAGCAGGGTTACCTACGAGCAGTACTTC. Its translation: CASRVTYEQYF.

Here the CDR3 reads CASSLSWQNTEAFF. CDR3 nucleotide sequence: TGTGCCAGCAGTTTATCTTGGCAAAACACTGAAGCTTTCTTT. This chain connects TRBV27 to TRBJ1-1; no reliable D call. Germline assignment: CDR1 MNHEY and CDR2 SMNVEV (reference sequence). V was cut by 0 bases and J by 2 bases, with 7 bases left in between. This CDR3 is 14 amino acids long.

The J gene is TRBJ1-5, the V gene TRBV9, with 7 bases fitting TRBD1. Germline CDR1 reads SGDLS; CDR2 reads YYNGEE. V trimming: 2 bases; J trimming: 5 bases; junction bases outside the gene matches: 4. The CDR3 sequence is 14 residues long. The CDR3 sequence: CASSVDREYQPQHF. CDR3 sequence (DNA): TGTGCCAGCAGCGTCGACAGGGAATATCAGCCCCAGCATTTT.

The sample holds a few counts of this clone. V and J are TRBV10-3 and TRBJ1-4; D unclear. The V end lost 8 bases, the J end lost 12 bases, and 19 bases lay between the germline ends. Germline V gene sequence: CDR1 ENHRY, CDR2 SYGVKD. There are 13 residues in the CDR3. The CDR3 DNA follows: TGTGCCATCGCTGCGATACTTGAATCGGAACTGTTTTTT. Encoded protein: CAIAAILESELFF.

The chain uses TRBV29-1 and TRBJ2-2; 7 bases agree with TRBD1. CDR3 size: 13 residues. J was trimmed by 6 bases and V by 7 bases; bases with no gene match: 8. Germline assignment: CDR1 SQVTM and CDR2 ANQGSEA. The CDR3 bases are TGCAGCGGGGCGACAGGGCCCCCCGGGGAGCTGTTTTTT. Amino acids: CSGATGPPGELFF.

The rearrangement joins TRBV2 to TRBJ1-5; tentative D call: TRBD1 (6 bases). The CDR3 runs 16 residues. V lost 4 bases and J lost 1, with 14 bases in between. Germline V gene lookup returns CDR1 SNHLY and CDR2 FYNNEI. DNA for the CDR3: TGTGCCAGCAGTGGTAGGGGGGGAAGGAGCAATCAGCCCCAGCATTTT. It yields the protein CASSGRGGRSNQPQHF. Looking up the rest from reference TRBV2 and TRBJ1-5 gives the full variable domain: EPEVTQTPSHQVTQMGQEVILRCVPISNHLYFYWYRQILGQKVEFLVSFYNNEISEKSEIFDDQFSVERPDGSNFTLKIRSTKLEDSAMYFCASSGRGGRSNQPQHFGDGTRLSIL.

The chain links TRBV7-7 to TRBJ1-4, with 9 bases aligning to TRBD1. The CDR3 is 15 amino acids. The germline CDR1 and CDR2 sequences are SSHAT and FNYEAQ (reference sequence). Unmatched junction bases numbered 6, after V lost 5 bases and J lost 5 bases. CDR3 in amino acids: CASSPTGGANEKLFF. In DNA, the CDR3 is TGTGCCAGCAGCCCTACAGGGGGCGCGAATGAAAAACTGTTTTTT.

This chain links TRBV27 with TRBJ2-3; the match to TRBD1 covers 9 bases. V was clipped by 6 bases and J by 5 bases; unmatched bases: 12. CDR3 length equals 16 residues. The germline V gene has CDR1 MNHEY and CDR2 SMNVEV (reference sequence). CDR3 bases: TGTGCCAGCAGCCATATAGGACAGGGGTCGGGAGATACGCAGTATTTT. Protein sequence: CASSHIGQGSGDTQYF.

The chain couples TRBV7-9 to TRBJ2-7; 11 bases align to TRBD1. V was clipped by 1 base and J by 2 bases; unmatched bases: 4. Looked up from germline, CDR1 is SEHNR and CDR2 is FQNEAQ (reference sequence). This CDR3 is built from 16 residues. This CDR3 reads CASSLDPGQGAYEQYF. The CDR3 DNA reads TGTGCCAGCAGCTTAGACCCGGGACAGGGGGCCTACGAGCAGTACTTC.